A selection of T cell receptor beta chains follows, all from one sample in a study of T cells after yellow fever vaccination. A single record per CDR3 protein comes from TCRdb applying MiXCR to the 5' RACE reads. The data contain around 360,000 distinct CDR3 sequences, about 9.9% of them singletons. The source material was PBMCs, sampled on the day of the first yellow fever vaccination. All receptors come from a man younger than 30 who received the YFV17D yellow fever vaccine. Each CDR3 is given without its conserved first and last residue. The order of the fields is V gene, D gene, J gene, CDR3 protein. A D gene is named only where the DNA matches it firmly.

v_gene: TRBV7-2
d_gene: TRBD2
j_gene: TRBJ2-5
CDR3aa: ASSSGLAGAGETQY

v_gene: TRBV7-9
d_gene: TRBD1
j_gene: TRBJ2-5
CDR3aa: ASSFPGQGRQETQY

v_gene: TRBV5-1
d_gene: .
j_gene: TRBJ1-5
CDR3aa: ASSGGLGQPQH

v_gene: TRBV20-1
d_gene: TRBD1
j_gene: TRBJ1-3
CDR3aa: SARWDRGPGNTIY

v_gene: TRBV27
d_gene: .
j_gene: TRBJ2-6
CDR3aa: ASSGGGFSGANVLT

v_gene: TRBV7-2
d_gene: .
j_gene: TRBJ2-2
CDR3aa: ASSLFREAGELF

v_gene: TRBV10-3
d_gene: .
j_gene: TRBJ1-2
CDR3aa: AISDSYGYT

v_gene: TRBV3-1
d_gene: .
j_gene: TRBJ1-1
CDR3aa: ASSQSVNTEAF

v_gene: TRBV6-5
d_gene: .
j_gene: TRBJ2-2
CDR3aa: ASSYLHPANTGELF

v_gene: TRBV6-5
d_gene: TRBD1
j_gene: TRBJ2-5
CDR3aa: ASSLSGTVNQETQY

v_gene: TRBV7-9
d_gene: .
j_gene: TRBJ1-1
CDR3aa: ASSRTQEAF

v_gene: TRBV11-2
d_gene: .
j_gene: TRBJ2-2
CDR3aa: ASSQVGTGELF

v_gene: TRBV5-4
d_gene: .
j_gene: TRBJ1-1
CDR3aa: ASSSKVLFAEAF

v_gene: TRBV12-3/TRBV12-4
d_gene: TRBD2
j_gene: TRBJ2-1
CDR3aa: ASMSGGRRDNEQF

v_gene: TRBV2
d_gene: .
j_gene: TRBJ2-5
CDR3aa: ASNTLGFRRGETQY

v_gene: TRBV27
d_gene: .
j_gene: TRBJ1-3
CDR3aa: ASSYRSGNTIY

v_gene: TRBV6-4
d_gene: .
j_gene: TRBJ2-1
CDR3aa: ASSDRSDLYNEQF

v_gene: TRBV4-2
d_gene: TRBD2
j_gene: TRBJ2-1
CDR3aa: ASSQGLAGGWENEQF

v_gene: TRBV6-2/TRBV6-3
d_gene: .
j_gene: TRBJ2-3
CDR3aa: ASSYPRASEDTQY

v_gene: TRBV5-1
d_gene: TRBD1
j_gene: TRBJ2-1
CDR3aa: ASSLEQGAFYNEQF

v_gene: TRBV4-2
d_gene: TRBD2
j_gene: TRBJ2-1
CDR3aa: ASSQDWGGEQF

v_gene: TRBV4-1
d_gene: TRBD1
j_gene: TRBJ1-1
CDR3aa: ASSQDDRGTEAF

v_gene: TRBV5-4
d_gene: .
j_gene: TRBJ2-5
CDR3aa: ASSAEEETQY

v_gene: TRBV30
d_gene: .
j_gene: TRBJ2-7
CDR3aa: AWSVNYEQY

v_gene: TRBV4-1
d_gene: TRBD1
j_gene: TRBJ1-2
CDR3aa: ASSHGQGVST

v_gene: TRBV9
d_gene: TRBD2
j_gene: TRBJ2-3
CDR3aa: ASSAYSGGAGTDTQY

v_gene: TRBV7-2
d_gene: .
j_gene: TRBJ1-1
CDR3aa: ASSLKFLGGNTEAF

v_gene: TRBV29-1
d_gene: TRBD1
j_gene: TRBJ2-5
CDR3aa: SVEVPGQEQETQY

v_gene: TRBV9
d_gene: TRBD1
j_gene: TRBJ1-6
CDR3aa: ASSGSGTGVYNSPLH

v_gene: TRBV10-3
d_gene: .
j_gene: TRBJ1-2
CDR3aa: AINNRDRANYGYT

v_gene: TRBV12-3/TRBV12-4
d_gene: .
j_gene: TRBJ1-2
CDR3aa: ASSLVDSIYSYT

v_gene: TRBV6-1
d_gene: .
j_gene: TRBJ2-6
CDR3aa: ASMDSGANVLT

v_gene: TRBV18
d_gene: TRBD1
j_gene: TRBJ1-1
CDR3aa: ASSPDRGRRTEAF

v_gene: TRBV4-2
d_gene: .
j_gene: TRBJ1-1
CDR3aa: ASSQDPGPGTTEAF

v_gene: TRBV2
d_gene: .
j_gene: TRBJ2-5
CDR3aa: ASSEGPPDGTQY

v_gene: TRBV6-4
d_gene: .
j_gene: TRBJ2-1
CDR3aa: ASSAGASSYNEQF

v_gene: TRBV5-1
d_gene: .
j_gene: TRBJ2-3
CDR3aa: ASSFWSGDTQY

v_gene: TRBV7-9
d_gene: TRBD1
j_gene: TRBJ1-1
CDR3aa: ASSLEGGGGTEAF

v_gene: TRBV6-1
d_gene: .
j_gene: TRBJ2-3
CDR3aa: ASSAGALGDTQY

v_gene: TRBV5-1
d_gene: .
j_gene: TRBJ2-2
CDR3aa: ASKGQVTGELF

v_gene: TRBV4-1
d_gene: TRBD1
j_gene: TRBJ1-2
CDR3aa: ASSQRDREGTRT

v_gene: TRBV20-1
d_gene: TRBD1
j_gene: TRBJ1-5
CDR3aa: SATGTENSNQPQH

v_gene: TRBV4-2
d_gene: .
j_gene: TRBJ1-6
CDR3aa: ASSQGEGNSPLH

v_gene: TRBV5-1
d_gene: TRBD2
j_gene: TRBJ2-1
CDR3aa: ASSLAWGGNNEQF

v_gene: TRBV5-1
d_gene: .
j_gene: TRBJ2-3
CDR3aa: ASSPGGSRTDTQY